This T cell receptor (beta chain) is from a study of TIL therapy for anti-PD-1-resistant metastatic lung cancer. Findings and limits, study-wide: Treatment-naive, never-smoker and oncogene-addicted patients were overrepresented in this highly selected cohort.

The libraries were made with immunoSEQ v3. Libraries were sequenced to 2 million or so read pairs (survey) or 5-6 million (deep). Profiling relied on immunoSEQ multiplex PCR, and the TCRdb table lists in-frame clones only, not all of them. The sample holds 2,000 to 3,000 clones, about 73% seen once. Time point described: pre-treatment sample, taken before nivolumab and TIL therapy. Most excised metastases sampled were pleural nodules or supraclavicular lymph nodes. Tumor harvest preceded PD-1/PD-L1 blockade, followed by nivolumab treatment. Adults with stage 4 NSCLC were enrolled in a phase I trial. This clone occurred a few times. Its specificity is unknown. Per the germline V gene, CDR1 is SNHLY and CDR2 is FYNNEI. The CDR3 covers 13 residues. The V and J ends lost 8 bases and 4 bases respectively, with 14 bases between them.

Material: tumor tissue, obtained at baseline. The source of this sequence is a person between 30 and 80 years old with non-small cell lung cancer. Some clones in this sample may be carry-over from other donors' samples. This chain connects TRBV2 to TRBJ1-2, with a tentative D call TRBD1 (5 bases). In nucleotides, the CDR3 is TGTGCCAGCTGCATGGGGGTGATCTATGGCTACACCTTC. This sequence encodes CASCMGVIYGYTF.